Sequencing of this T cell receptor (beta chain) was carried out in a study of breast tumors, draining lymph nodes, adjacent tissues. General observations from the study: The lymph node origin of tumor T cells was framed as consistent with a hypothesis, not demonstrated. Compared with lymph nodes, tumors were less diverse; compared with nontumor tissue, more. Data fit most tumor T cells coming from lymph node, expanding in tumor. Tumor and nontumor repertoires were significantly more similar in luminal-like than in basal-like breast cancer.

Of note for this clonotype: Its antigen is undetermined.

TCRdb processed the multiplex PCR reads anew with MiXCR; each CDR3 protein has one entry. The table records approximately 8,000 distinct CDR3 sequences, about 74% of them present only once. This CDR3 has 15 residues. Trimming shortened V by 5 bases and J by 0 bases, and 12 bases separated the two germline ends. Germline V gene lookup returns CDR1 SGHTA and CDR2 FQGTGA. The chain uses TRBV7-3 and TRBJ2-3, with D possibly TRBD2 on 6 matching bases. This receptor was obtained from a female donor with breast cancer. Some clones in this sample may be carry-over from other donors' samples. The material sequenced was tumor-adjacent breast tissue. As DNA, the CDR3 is TGTGCCAGCAGCGCCACGGGACTTAGCACAGATACGCAGTATTTT. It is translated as CASSATGLSTDTQYF.